The 20 T cell receptor beta chains given below trace back to one sample, sequenced in a study of shared clonotypes between healthy human individuals. Positively selected for CCR7, the CD45RO-negative cells used as naive CD8 cells excluded terminally differentiated effector memory CD45RA+ cells. The table came from immunoSEQ multiplex PCR; TCRdb's copy has only in-frame clones and leaves some out. The sample lists approximately 810,000 clones; about 91% were seen once. The source material was naive CD8+ T cells sorted from blood. All receptors derive from a man younger than 45 in good health.

J is TRBJ1-1 and V is TRBV19, with D perhaps matching TRBD1 (6 bases). Germline V CDR1 and CDR2: LNHDA, SQIVND (reference sequence). The CDR3 contains 14 residues. Trimming left V 2 bases short and J 1 base short, with 8 bases between. CDR3 region: CASSIKGGNTEAFF. The CDR3 nucleotides are TGTGCCAGTAGTATAAAAGGGGGGAACACTGAAGCTTTCTTT.

This clone was counted a few times. V usage is TRBV27 and J usage is TRBJ2-7, with 8 bases lining up with TRBD2. This CDR3 contains 15 residues. V lost 5 bases to trimming and J lost 3 bases; unmatched junction nucleotides: 9. The germline CDR1 and CDR2 sequences are MNHEY and SMNVEV (reference sequence). The CDR3 spells CASSLAGGGLYEQYF. Here the CDR3 DNA reads TGTGCCAGCAGTCTGGCTGGCGGGGGGCTCTACGAGCAGTACTTC.

Of note for this clone: The same CDR3 can be traced to other DNA sequences in this sample. V and J are TRBV29-1 and TRBJ2-3; 9 positions agree with TRBD2. The CDR3 covers 14 residues. V lost 4 bases, J lost 2 bases, and 4 bases stayed unmatched. The germline V gene encodes CDR1 SQVTM and CDR2 ANQGSEA. The CDR3 bases are TGCAGCGTTGGCCTAGCGGGGCTCACAGATACGCAGTATTTT. Translating it yields CSVGLAGLTDTQYF.

The V gene is TRBV11-3, the J gene TRBJ2-3, with 11 bases aligning to TRBD1. Per the germline V gene, CDR1 is SGHNT and CDR2 is YENEEA. V gave up 5 bases and J gave up 5 bases; unmatched junction bases: 9. This CDR3 has 16 amino acids. As DNA, the CDR3 is TGTGCCAGCAGCCCTCGGACAGGGGGCATGGAAGATACGCAGTATTTT. Encoded protein: CASSPRTGGMEDTQYF.

This chain joins TRBV4-1 and TRBJ2-3; D may be TRBD2 (7 bases). Germline V gene lookup returns CDR1 MGHRA and CDR2 YSYEKL. This CDR3 comprises 18 residues. The ends were cut back, 1 base at V and 0 bases at J, with 17 bases in the middle. The CDR3 is CASSQVLGGVVSTDTQYF. CDR3 in DNA: TGCGCCAGCAGCCAAGTCCTAGGGGGGGTCGTCAGCACAGATACGCAGTATTTT.

Only one count was recorded for this clone. The chain joins TRBV18 to TRBJ1-1; 8 bases map to TRBD1. CDR3 length: 14 residues. Trimming at V came to 5 bases and at J to 1 base, leaving 3 bases not matched to a gene. Looked up from germline, CDR1 is KGHSH and CDR2 is LQKENI. The CDR3 is CASSDRGANTEAFF. The CDR3 region has the DNA TGTGCCAGCTCAGACAGGGGCGCGAACACTGAAGCTTTCTTT.

The gene calls are TRBV4-1 and TRBJ2-3; D call uncertain. The V and J ends lost 1 base and 2 bases respectively, with 1 base between them. Germline CDR1 and CDR2: MGHRA and YSYEKL. This CDR3 is 12 amino acids long. CDR3 DNA: TGCGCCAGCAGCCAAGCCACAGATACGCAGTATTTT. This sequence encodes CASSQATDTQYF.

Only one count was recorded for this clone. The chain has TRBV6-1 and TRBJ2-7; D remains unclear. Trimming shortened V by 10 bases and J by 3 bases, and 13 bases separated the two germline ends. There are 12 residues in the CDR3. Looked up from germline, CDR1 is MNHNS and CDR2 is SASEGT. CDR3 protein: CATSKAIYEQYF. The DNA of the CDR3 is TGTGCCACCTCGAAGGCCATCTACGAGCAGTACTTC.

The genes are TRBV7-9 and TRBJ2-2, with D hard to call. CDR3 size: 13 residues. Germline CDR1 SEHNR, CDR2 FQNEAQ (reference sequence). Trimming removed 1 base at V and 6 bases at J, with 6 bases between. The chain's CDR3 is CASSLGTAGELFF. CDR3 coding DNA: TGTGCCAGCAGCTTAGGAACGGCCGGGGAGCTGTTTTTT.

The V and J genes are TRBV20-1 and TRBJ1-5; D call uncertain. The CDR3 covers 11 residues. Germline assignment: CDR1 DFQATT and CDR2 SNEGSKA (reference sequence). Trimming stripped 0 bases from V and 8 bases from J, with 5 bases between. DNA for the CDR3: TGCAGTGCTAGAGATGGAGAGCCCCAGCATTTT. This gives the protein CSARDGEPQHF.

This chain links TRBV15 with TRBJ2-2, with no clear D. The V and J ends lost 7 bases and 0 bases respectively, with 9 bases between them. The CDR3 contains 14 residues. Germline V gives CDR1 LNHNV, CDR2 YYDKDF (reference sequence). CDR3 in amino acids: CATKDEANTGELFF. As DNA, the CDR3 is TGTGCCACCAAGGATGAAGCGAACACCGGGGAGCTGTTTTTT.

This clone was counted between two and nine times. This rearrangement joins TRBV19 to TRBJ2-1; 9 nucleotides match TRBD1. With V trimmed by 3 bases and J by 6 bases, 6 bases remained unmatched. Per germline, CDR1 LNHDA and CDR2 SQIVND (reference sequence). There are 15 residues in the CDR3. In nucleotides, the CDR3 is TGTGCCAGTAGTATCGTAGGACAGGGGACCAATGAGCAGTTCTTC. Its translation is CASSIVGQGTNEQFF.

J is TRBJ1-5 and V is TRBV30; TRBD1 matches 10 bases. Per germline, CDR1 GTSNPN and CDR2 SVGIG (reference sequence). CDR3 size: 13 residues. Losses at the gene ends were 1 base for V and 9 bases for J; bases not matched to a gene: 3. The CDR3 loop reads CAWSGTGGLPQHF. CDR3 coding DNA: TGTGCCTGGAGTGGGACAGGGGGTTTGCCCCAGCATTTT. Complete variable domain (other parts from reference TRBV30 and TRBJ1-5): SQTIHQWPATLVQPVGSPLSLECTVEGTSNPNLYWYRQAAGRGLQLLFYSVGIGQISSEVPQNLSASRPQDRQFILSSKKLLLSDSGFYLCAWSGTGGLPQHFGDGTRLSIL.

The rearrangement joins TRBV6-6 to TRBJ2-3; D remains unclear. Germline lookup yields CDR1 MNHNY and CDR2 SVGAGI (reference sequence). The V and J ends lost 2 bases and 2 bases respectively, with 11 bases between them. This CDR3 comprises 15 residues. Written as DNA, the CDR3 is TGTGCCAGCAGTTACGGGCTACCCTCCACAGATACGCAGTATTTT. Protein: CASSYGLPSTDTQYF.

V and J are TRBV19 and TRBJ2-1; possibly TRBD2 for D (5 bases). The V end lost 5 bases, the J end lost 5 bases, and 13 bases lay between the germline ends. This CDR3 contains 14 residues. Germline CDR1 reads LNHDA; CDR2 reads SQIVND (reference sequence). CDR3 loop: CASSLGSGNNEQFF. The CDR3 DNA is TGTGCCAGTAGTCTGGGGAGCGGTAACAATGAGCAGTTCTTC.

The rearrangement uses TRBV10-2 and TRBJ1-1, with D tentatively TRBD1 (5 bases). V lost 6 bases and J 0 bases, leaving 14 bases between the germline ends. The CDR3 is 15 amino acids. Germline V lookup: CDR1 WSHSY, CDR2 SAAADI. CDR3 sequence reads: CASRGPGLMNTEAFF. CDR3 in DNA: TGCGCCAGCAGAGGACCGGGACTCATGAACACTGAAGCTTTCTTT.

V usage is TRBV27 and J usage is TRBJ2-5; D is possibly TRBD1 (6 bases). V was cut by 5 bases and J by 5 bases, with 18 bases left in between. Germline CDR1 MNHEY, CDR2 SMNVEV (reference sequence). The CDR3 has 15 amino acids. Here the CDR3 DNA reads TGTGCCAGCAGTCCCCTCCAGGGGCCTGGGGAGACCCAGTACTTC. Its translation: CASSPLQGPGETQYF.

The genes are TRBV10-3 and TRBJ2-1; 12 nucleotides line up with TRBD2. This CDR3 comprises 15 residues. Trimming took 5 bases from V and 4 from J; bases not matched to a gene: 3. Germline lookup yields CDR1 ENHRY and CDR2 SYGVKD. Here the CDR3 reads CAISSSGGAYNEQFF. The CDR3 bases are TGTGCCATCAGTTCTAGCGGGGGGGCGTACAATGAGCAGTTCTTC.

The chain couples TRBV5-6 to TRBJ2-1; D remains unclear. Looked up from germline, CDR1 is SGHDT and CDR2 is YYEEEE. The CDR3 has 17 amino acids. Trimming stripped 4 bases from V and 7 bases from J, with 24 bases between. The CDR3 protein is CASSAENLLVAPNEQFF. The CDR3, as DNA: TGTGCCAGCAGCGCTGAAAATCTGTTGGTAGCCCCGAATGAGCAGTTCTTC.

The rearrangement uses TRBV7-9 and TRBJ1-1; 8 nucleotides line up with TRBD1. V shed 5 bases and J 10 bases; nucleotides not matched to a gene: 12. Germline CDR1 is SEHNR and CDR2 is FQNEAQ (reference sequence). The CDR3 sequence is 14 residues long. The chain's CDR3 is CASSGGTGRFRAFF. For the CDR3, the DNA is TGTGCCAGCAGCGGGGGGACAGGCCGATTTCGAGCTTTCTTT.